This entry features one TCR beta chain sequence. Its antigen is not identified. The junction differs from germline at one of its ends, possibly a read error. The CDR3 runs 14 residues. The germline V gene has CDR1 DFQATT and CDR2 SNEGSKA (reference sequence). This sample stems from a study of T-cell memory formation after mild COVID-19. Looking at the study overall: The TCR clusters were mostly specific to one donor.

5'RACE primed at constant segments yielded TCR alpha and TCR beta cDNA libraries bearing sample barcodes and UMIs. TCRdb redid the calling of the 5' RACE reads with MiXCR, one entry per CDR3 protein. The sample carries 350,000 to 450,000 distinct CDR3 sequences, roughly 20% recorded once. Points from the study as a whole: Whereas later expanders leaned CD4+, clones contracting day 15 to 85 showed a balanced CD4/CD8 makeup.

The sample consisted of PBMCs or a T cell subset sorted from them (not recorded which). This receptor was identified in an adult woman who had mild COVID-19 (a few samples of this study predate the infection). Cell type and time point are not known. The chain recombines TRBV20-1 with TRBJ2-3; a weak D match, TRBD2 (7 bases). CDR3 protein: CSARGGAGTDTQYF. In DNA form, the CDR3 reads TGCAGTGCCAGAGGGGGGGCCGGCACAGATACGCAGTATTTT.